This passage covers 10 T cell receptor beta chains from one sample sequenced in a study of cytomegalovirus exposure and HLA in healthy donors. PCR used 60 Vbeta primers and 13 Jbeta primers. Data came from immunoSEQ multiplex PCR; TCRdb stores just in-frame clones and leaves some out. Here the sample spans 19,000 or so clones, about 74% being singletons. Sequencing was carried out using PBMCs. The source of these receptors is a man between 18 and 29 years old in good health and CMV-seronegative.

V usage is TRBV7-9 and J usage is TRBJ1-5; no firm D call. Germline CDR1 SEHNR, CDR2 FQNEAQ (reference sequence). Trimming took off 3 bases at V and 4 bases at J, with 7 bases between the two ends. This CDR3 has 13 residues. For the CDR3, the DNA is TGTGCCAGCAGCTTGCTCGAGAATCAGCCCCAGCATTTT. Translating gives CASSLLENQPQHF.

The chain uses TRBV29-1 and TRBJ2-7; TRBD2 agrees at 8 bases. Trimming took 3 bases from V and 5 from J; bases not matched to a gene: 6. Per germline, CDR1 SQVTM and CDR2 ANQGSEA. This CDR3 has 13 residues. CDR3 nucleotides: TGCAGCGTTGAGTTAGCGGGATACGACGAGCAGTACTTC. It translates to CSVELAGYDEQYF.

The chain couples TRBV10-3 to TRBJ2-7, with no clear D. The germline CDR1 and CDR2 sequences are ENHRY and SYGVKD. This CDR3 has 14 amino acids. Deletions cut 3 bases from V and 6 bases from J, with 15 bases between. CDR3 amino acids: CAISDQLEVPEQYF. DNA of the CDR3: TGTGCCATCAGTGACCAGTTAGAGGTCCCCGAGCAGTACTTC.

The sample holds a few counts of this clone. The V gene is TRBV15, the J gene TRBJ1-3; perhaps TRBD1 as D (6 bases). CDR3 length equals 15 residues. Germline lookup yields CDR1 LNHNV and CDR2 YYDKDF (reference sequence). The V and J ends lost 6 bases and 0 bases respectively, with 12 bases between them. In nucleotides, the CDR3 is TGTGCCACCAGTCTCCTGGACAGCTCTGGAAACACCATATATTTT. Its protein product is CATSLLDSSGNTIYF.

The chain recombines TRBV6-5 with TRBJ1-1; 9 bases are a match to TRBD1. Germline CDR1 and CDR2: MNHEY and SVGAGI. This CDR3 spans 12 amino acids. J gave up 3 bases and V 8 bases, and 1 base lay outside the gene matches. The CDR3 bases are TGTGCCAGCGGACAGGGGTACACTGAAGCTTTCTTT. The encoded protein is CASGQGYTEAFF.

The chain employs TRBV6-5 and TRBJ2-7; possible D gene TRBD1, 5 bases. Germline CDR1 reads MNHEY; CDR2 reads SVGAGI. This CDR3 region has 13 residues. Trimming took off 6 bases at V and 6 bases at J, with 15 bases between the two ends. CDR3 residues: CASRPGLQGEQYF. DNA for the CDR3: TGTGCCAGCAGACCAGGGTTGCAGGGCGAGCAGTACTTC.

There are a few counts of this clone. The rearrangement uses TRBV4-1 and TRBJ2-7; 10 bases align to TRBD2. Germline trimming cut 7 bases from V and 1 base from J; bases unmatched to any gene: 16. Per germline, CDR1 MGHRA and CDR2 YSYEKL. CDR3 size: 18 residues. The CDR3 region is CASTSRVVAGGRSYEQYF. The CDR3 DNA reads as TGCGCCAGCACCTCCAGGGTGGTAGCGGGAGGACGGTCCTACGAGCAGTACTTC.

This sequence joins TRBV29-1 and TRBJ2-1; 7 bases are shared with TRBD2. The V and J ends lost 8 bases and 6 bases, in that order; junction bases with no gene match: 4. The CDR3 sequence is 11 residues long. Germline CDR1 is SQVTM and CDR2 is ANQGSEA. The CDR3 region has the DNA TGCAGCACCCGGACTAGCAATGAGCAGTTCTTC. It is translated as CSTRTSNEQFF.

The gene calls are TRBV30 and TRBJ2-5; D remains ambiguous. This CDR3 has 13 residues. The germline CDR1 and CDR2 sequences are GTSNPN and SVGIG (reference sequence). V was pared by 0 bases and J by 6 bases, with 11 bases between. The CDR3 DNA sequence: TGTGCCTGGAGTGTAAGCAGAGGAAAGACCCAGTACTTC. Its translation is CAWSVSRGKTQYF. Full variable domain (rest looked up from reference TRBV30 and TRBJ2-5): SQTIHQWPATLVQPVGSPLSLECTVEGTSNPNLYWYRQAAGRGLQLLFYSVGIGQISSEVPQNLSASRPQDRQFILSSKKLLLSDSGFYLCAWSVSRGKTQYFGPGTRLLVL.

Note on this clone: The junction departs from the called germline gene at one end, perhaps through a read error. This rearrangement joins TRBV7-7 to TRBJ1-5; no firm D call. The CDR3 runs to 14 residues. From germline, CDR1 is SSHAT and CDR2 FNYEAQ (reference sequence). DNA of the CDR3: TGTGCTAGCAGCCACCGGCAGGGCAATCAGCCCCAGCATTTT. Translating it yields CASSHRQGNQPQHF.